These T cell receptor beta chains were read from a single sample in a study of blood T cell repertoires in COVID-19. Produced via immunoSEQ multiplex PCR; TCRdb's table is partial and in-frame only. Among 88,000 or so clones listed, approximately 82% were seen once. Sequencing input: peripheral blood. These receptor sequences come from a human donor in a cohort sampled during active COVID-19. CDR3s include the opening cysteine and the closing phenylalanine or tryptophan. A D gene is named only where the DNA matches it firmly. Clone size, where shown, is once, few, many, or a class for clones that have expanded.

D gene: .; J gene: TRBJ1-2; clone size: .; V gene: TRBV19; CDR3 DNA: TGTGCCAGTAGTAACCCCCACAGGGAAGTCTATGGCTACACCTTC; CDR3 protein: CASSNPHREVYGYTF
D gene: .; J gene: TRBJ1-3; clone size: .; V gene: TRBV7-9; CDR3 DNA: TGTGCCAGCAGCTTAGCGGGCCCGGGAAACACCATATATTTT; CDR3 protein: CASSLAGPGNTIYF
D gene: .; J gene: TRBJ2-1; clone size: .; V gene: TRBV7-2; CDR3 DNA: TGTGCCAGCAGCTTAGAAGGGACAACCAACAATGAGCAGTTCTTC; CDR3 protein: CASSLEGTTNNEQFF
D gene: .; J gene: TRBJ1-5; clone size: .; V gene: TRBV4-1; CDR3 DNA: TGCGCCAGCAGCCAAGAGCAACAGGCTCGGCGATACGGCAATCAGCCCCAGCATTTT; CDR3 protein: CASSQEQQARRYGNQPQHF
D gene: TRBD1; J gene: TRBJ2-7; clone size: once; V gene: TRBV7-6; CDR3 DNA: TGTGCCAGCAGCCAGTCGACAGGGTACGAGCAGTACTTC; CDR3 protein: CASSQSTGYEQYF
D gene: TRBD1; J gene: TRBJ1-1; clone size: .; V gene: TRBV9; CDR3 DNA: TGTGCCAGCGGCGAAGACAGGGATGAGAACACTGAAGCTTTCTTT; CDR3 protein: CASGEDRDENTEAFF
D gene: .; J gene: TRBJ2-7; clone size: once; V gene: TRBV6-5; CDR3 DNA: TGTGCCAGCAGTCTATCAACCCACTACTACGAGCAGTACTTC; CDR3 protein: CASSLSTHYYEQYF
D gene: .; J gene: TRBJ1-2; clone size: .; V gene: TRBV30; CDR3 DNA: TGTGCCTGGAGTTTAAATCCCCAAGGGGGTCGGGGCTACACCTTC; CDR3 protein: CAWSLNPQGGRGYTF
D gene: TRBD2; J gene: TRBJ2-1; clone size: .; V gene: TRBV25-1; CDR3 DNA: TGTGCCACCGCTAGCGGGAGGTACTACAATGAGCAGTTCTTC; CDR3 protein: CATASGRYYNEQFF
D gene: .; J gene: TRBJ2-7; clone size: .; V gene: TRBV7-2; CDR3 DNA: TGTGCCAGCAGCTTTACAGACTACTCCTACGAGCAGTACTTC; CDR3 protein: CASSFTDYSYEQYF
D gene: TRBD2; J gene: TRBJ2-3; clone size: .; V gene: TRBV7-8; CDR3 DNA: TGTGCCAGCAGCTTCTGGGGACTAGAGATTAGCACAGATACGCAGTATTTT; CDR3 protein: CASSFWGLEISTDTQYF
D gene: .; J gene: TRBJ2-5; clone size: .; V gene: TRBV7-9; CDR3 DNA: TGTGCCAGCAGCTTCCTACAGGGAATTACACAAGAGACCCAGTACTTC; CDR3 protein: CASSFLQGITQETQYF
D gene: TRBD1; J gene: TRBJ2-4; clone size: .; V gene: TRBV6-1; CDR3 DNA: TGTGCCAGCAGTGAAGCGCGATGGACAGGGTCGGACATTCAGTACTTC; CDR3 protein: CASSEARWTGSDIQYF
D gene: TRBD1; J gene: TRBJ1-5; clone size: .; V gene: TRBV7-2; CDR3 DNA: TGTGCCAGCAGCTTGGGACAGAATAATCAGCCCCAGCATTTT; CDR3 protein: CASSLGQNNQPQHF
D gene: .; J gene: TRBJ1-4; clone size: .; V gene: TRBV28; CDR3 DNA: TGTGCCAGCAGTTTATGGGAGGGGGGGGCTACAACTAATGAAAAACTGTTTTTT; CDR3 protein: CASSLWEGGATTNEKLFF
D gene: .; J gene: TRBJ2-3; clone size: .; V gene: TRBV6-4; CDR3 DNA: TGTGCCAGCAGTCCACAGGGGACTAGCACAGATACGCAGTATTTT; CDR3 protein: CASSPQGTSTDTQYF
D gene: TRBD2; J gene: TRBJ2-3; clone size: .; V gene: TRBV7-2; CDR3 DNA: TGTGCCAGCAGCTCTAGCGGGGGGGTTTCAGATACGCAGTATTTT; CDR3 protein: CASSSSGGVSDTQYF
D gene: TRBD1; J gene: TRBJ1-6; clone size: few; V gene: TRBV6-5; CDR3 DNA: TGTGCCAGCAGGACTACAGGGGAATCACCCCTCCACTTT; CDR3 protein: CASRTTGESPLHF
D gene: TRBD1; J gene: TRBJ1-6; clone size: .; V gene: TRBV28; CDR3 DNA: TGTGCCAGCGGGACAGGAGGTTATTCACCCCTCCACTTT; CDR3 protein: CASGTGGYSPLHF
D gene: TRBD2; J gene: TRBJ2-1; clone size: once; V gene: TRBV9; CDR3 DNA: TGTGCCAGCAGCGTTTTAGCGGGAGAACATGAGCAGTTCTTC; CDR3 protein: CASSVLAGEHEQFF
D gene: .; J gene: TRBJ2-2; clone size: .; V gene: TRBV5-6; CDR3 DNA: TGTGCCAGCAGCGAACACGGGGAGCTGTTTTTT; CDR3 protein: CASSEHGELFF
D gene: .; J gene: TRBJ2-7; clone size: .; V gene: TRBV7-2; CDR3 DNA: TGTGCCAGCAGCCCTGACAGGAGCTCCTACGAGCAGTACTTC; CDR3 protein: CASSPDRSSYEQYF
D gene: .; J gene: TRBJ2-3; clone size: once; V gene: TRBV28; CDR3 DNA: TGTGCCAGCAGTTTAGGGCCCGAAGCCGTGGATACGCAGTATTTT; CDR3 protein: CASSLGPEAVDTQYF
D gene: .; J gene: TRBJ2-7; clone size: .; V gene: TRBV5-1; CDR3 DNA: TGCGCCAGCAGCTTGGATGATAACAGGAACTTGGGCGAGCAGTACTTC; CDR3 protein: CASSLDDNRNLGEQYF
D gene: TRBD1; J gene: TRBJ1-1; clone size: .; V gene: TRBV18; CDR3 DNA: TGTGCCAGCTCACCGGGACAGGGGGTTGAAGCTTTCTTT; CDR3 protein: CASSPGQGVEAFF
D gene: TRBD1; J gene: TRBJ2-7; clone size: .; V gene: TRBV29-1; CDR3 DNA: TGCAGCGTTGAGGGGGACAGTATCTACGAGCAGTACTTC; CDR3 protein: CSVEGDSIYEQYF
D gene: TRBD1; J gene: TRBJ2-2; clone size: .; V gene: TRBV6-5; CDR3 DNA: TGTGCCAGCAGAGAGGGACAGTATCAGCGGGAGCTGTTTTTT; CDR3 protein: CASREGQYQRELFF
D gene: .; J gene: TRBJ2-7; clone size: .; V gene: TRBV6-5; CDR3 DNA: TGTGCCAGCAGTTGGGGCCACGAGCAGTACTTC; CDR3 protein: CASSWGHEQYF
D gene: TRBD1; J gene: TRBJ2-7; clone size: .; V gene: TRBV18; CDR3 DNA: TGTGCCAGCTCACCGCGACAGGGGGCGCAGCCTAATTCTCCAGGGCAGTACTTC; CDR3 protein: CASSPRQGAQPNSPGQYF
D gene: TRBD1; J gene: TRBJ1-5; clone size: few; V gene: TRBV19; CDR3 DNA: TGTGCCGGAGGACAGGCGATCAATCAGCCCCAGCATTTT; CDR3 protein: CAGGQAINQPQHF
D gene: .; J gene: TRBJ2-1; clone size: .; V gene: TRBV14; CDR3 DNA: TGTGCCAGCAGCCGTTCTACGGGGATGGGGCAGTTCTTC; CDR3 protein: CASSRSTGMGQFF
D gene: .; J gene: TRBJ1-2; clone size: .; V gene: TRBV28; CDR3 DNA: TGTGCCAGCAGTCGAGCGGGGGAATCTAACTATGGCTACACCTTC; CDR3 protein: CASSRAGESNYGYTF
D gene: .; J gene: TRBJ2-3; clone size: once; V gene: TRBV7-3; CDR3 DNA: TGTGCCAGCAGCTCAAACCGGACACCCGATACGCAGTATTTT; CDR3 protein: CASSSNRTPDTQYF
D gene: TRBD2; J gene: TRBJ2-3; clone size: few; V gene: TRBV5-1; CDR3 DNA: TGCGCCAGCAGCTTGGCTCCGACTAGCCCTGCCACAGATACGCAGTATTTT; CDR3 protein: CASSLAPTSPATDTQYF
D gene: .; J gene: TRBJ1-1; clone size: .; V gene: TRBV5-4; CDR3 DNA: TGTGCCAGCAGCTTAGAGACAGGGAACACTGAAGCTTTCTTT; CDR3 protein: CASSLETGNTEAFF
D gene: .; J gene: TRBJ2-1; clone size: .; V gene: TRBV21-1; CDR3 DNA: TGTGCCAGCAGCAAAAACAAAATCGCAAACAATGAGCAGTTCTTC; CDR3 protein: CASSKNKIANNEQFF
D gene: .; J gene: TRBJ2-7; clone size: .; V gene: TRBV10-1; CDR3 DNA: TGCGCCAGCCACAGCTCCTACGAGCAGTACTTC; CDR3 protein: CASHSSYEQYF
D gene: TRBD2; J gene: TRBJ2-1; clone size: .; V gene: TRBV6-4; CDR3 DNA: TGTGCCAGCAGTGAGAGGGCGGGGGGGCCCTTTCATGAGCAGTTCTTC; CDR3 protein: CASSERAGGPFHEQFF
D gene: TRBD1; J gene: TRBJ2-1; clone size: .; V gene: TRBV5-1; CDR3 DNA: TGCGCCAGCAGCTCCGGGACAGGGAATGTGCAGCATGAGCAGTTCTTC; CDR3 protein: CASSSGTGNVQHEQFF
D gene: TRBD1; J gene: TRBJ2-2; clone size: .; V gene: TRBV4-2; CDR3 DNA: TGTGCCAGCAGCCCCCCAGATAGAACCGGGACAGGGGTCGGGGAGCTGTTTTTT; CDR3 protein: CASSPPDRTGTGVGELFF
D gene: TRBD1; J gene: TRBJ2-5; clone size: .; V gene: TRBV7-8; CDR3 DNA: TGTGCCAGCAGCTTAGTACAGGGGGTGGGAGAGACCCAGTACTTC; CDR3 protein: CASSLVQGVGETQYF
D gene: TRBD1; J gene: TRBJ1-2; clone size: .; V gene: TRBV13; CDR3 DNA: TGTGCCAGCAGCTATACCGGGACAGGGAGTGGCTACACCTTC; CDR3 protein: CASSYTGTGSGYTF
D gene: .; J gene: TRBJ1-3; clone size: .; V gene: TRBV6-2/TRBV6-3; CDR3 DNA: TGTGCCAGCAGTGCCAGGGGTTCTTCGGGAGGAAACACCATATATTTT; CDR3 protein: CASSARGSSGGNTIYF
D gene: TRBD2; J gene: TRBJ2-7; clone size: few; V gene: TRBV27; CDR3 DNA: TGTGCCAGCAGTTTATCATTCGGGAGGCTCTACGAGCAGTACTTC; CDR3 protein: CASSLSFGRLYEQYF
D gene: TRBD1; J gene: TRBJ1-6; clone size: .; V gene: TRBV4-1; CDR3 DNA: TGCGCCAGCAGCCAAGGGGTAGGGACAGAGAATTCACCCCTCCACTTT; CDR3 protein: CASSQGVGTENSPLHF
D gene: .; J gene: TRBJ1-5; clone size: .; V gene: TRBV6-5; CDR3 DNA: TGTGCCAGCAGGGCTCGAGGGCCTAGCAATCAGCCCCAGCATTTT; CDR3 protein: CASRARGPSNQPQHF
D gene: .; J gene: TRBJ1-2; clone size: .; V gene: TRBV4-1; CDR3 DNA: TGCGCCAGCAGCCAACCATGGACGGGCCGGGGGAACTATGGCTACACCTTC; CDR3 protein: CASSQPWTGRGNYGYTF
D gene: TRBD2; J gene: TRBJ2-1; clone size: once; V gene: TRBV5-1; CDR3 DNA: TGCGCCAGCTCAGCTAGCGGGGGGGCCTTTCAAGAGCAGTTCTTC; CDR3 protein: CASSASGGAFQEQFF
D gene: TRBD1; J gene: TRBJ2-7; clone size: .; V gene: TRBV2; CDR3 DNA: TGTGCCAGCAGGGCCCGGGACAGACATTTGAACTTC; CDR3 protein: CASRARDRHLNF
D gene: .; J gene: TRBJ2-7; clone size: few; V gene: TRBV5-5; CDR3 DNA: TGTGCCAGCAGCTTGGGGAGGGCCGTATCATACGAGCAGTACTTC; CDR3 protein: CASSLGRAVSYEQYF
D gene: .; J gene: TRBJ1-1; clone size: .; V gene: TRBV6-5; CDR3 DNA: TGTGCCAGCAGTACAACAGGCCCTGAAGCTTTCTTT; CDR3 protein: CASSTTGPEAFF
D gene: .; J gene: TRBJ2-1; clone size: .; V gene: TRBV29-1; CDR3 DNA: TGCAGCGCCGATAGGGGGTATGGCGGGAGTACCGTTGAGCAGTTCTTC; CDR3 protein: CSADRGYGGSTVEQFF
D gene: TRBD1; J gene: TRBJ2-2; clone size: .; V gene: TRBV9; CDR3 DNA: TGTGCCAGCAGCGTAGCAGGGGGTACGGACACCGGGGAGCTGTTTTTT; CDR3 protein: CASSVAGGTDTGELFF
D gene: .; J gene: TRBJ2-1; clone size: few; V gene: TRBV5-1; CDR3 DNA: TGCGCCAGCAGCTTGGCAGGGTCTTCCTACAATGAGCAGTTCTTC; CDR3 protein: CASSLAGSSYNEQFF
D gene: .; J gene: TRBJ1-6; clone size: .; V gene: TRBV28; CDR3 DNA: TGTGCCAGCAGTGCCCGGAGGGATAATTCACCCCCCCACTTT; CDR3 protein: CASSARRDNSPPHF
D gene: .; J gene: TRBJ2-3; clone size: .; V gene: TRBV5-1; CDR3 DNA: TGCGCCAGCAGTGAGGGGGATTCAGATACGCAGTATTTT; CDR3 protein: CASSEGDSDTQYF
D gene: TRBD1; J gene: TRBJ2-7; clone size: .; V gene: TRBV7-3; CDR3 DNA: TGTGCCAGCAGCTTAGGGCCGGGACAGTCCTACGAGCAGTACTTC; CDR3 protein: CASSLGPGQSYEQYF